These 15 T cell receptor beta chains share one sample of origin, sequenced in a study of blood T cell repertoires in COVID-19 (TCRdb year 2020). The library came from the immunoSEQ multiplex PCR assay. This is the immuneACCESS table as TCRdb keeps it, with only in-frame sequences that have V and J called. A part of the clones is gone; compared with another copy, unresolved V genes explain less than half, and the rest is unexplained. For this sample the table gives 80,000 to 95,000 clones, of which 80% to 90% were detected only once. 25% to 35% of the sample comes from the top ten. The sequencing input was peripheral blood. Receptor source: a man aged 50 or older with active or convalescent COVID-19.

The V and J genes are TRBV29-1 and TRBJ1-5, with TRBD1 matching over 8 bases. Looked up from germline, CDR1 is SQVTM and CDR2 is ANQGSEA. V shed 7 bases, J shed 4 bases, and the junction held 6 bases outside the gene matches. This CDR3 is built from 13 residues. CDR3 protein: CSAGQGDNQPQHF. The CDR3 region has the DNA TGCAGCGCTGGACAGGGTGATAATCAGCCCCAGCATTTT.

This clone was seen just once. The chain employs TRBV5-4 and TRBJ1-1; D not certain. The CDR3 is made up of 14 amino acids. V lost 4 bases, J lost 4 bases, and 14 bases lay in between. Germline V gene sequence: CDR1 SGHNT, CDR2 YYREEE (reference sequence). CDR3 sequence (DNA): TGTGCCAGCAGCCCCGGGGTCTGGGGCACTGAAGCTTTCTTT. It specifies CASSPGVWGTEAFF.

This chain's CDR3 is CASSLAGGKLYNEQFF. DNA for the CDR3: TGTGCCAGCAGCTTAGCGGGGGGGAAATTGTACAATGAGCAGTTCTTC. V gene TRBV7-2 combines with J gene TRBJ2-1, with 7 bases matching TRBD2. Germline V CDR1 and CDR2: SGHTA, FQGNSA. Trimming at V came to 0 bases and at J to 4 bases, leaving 6 bases not matched to a gene. This CDR3 has 16 amino acids.

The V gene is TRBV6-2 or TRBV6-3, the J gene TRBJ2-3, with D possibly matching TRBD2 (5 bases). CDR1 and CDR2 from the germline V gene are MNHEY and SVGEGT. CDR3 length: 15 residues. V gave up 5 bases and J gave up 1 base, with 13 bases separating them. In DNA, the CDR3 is TGTGCCAGCAGTAGCGGCCCGGTGGGCACAGATACGCAGTATTTT. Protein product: CASSSGPVGTDTQYF.

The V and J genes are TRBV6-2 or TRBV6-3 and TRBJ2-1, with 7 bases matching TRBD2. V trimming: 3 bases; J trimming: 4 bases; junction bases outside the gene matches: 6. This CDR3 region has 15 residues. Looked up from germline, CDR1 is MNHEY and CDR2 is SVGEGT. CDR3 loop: CASSYRLAVYNEQFF. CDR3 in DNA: TGTGCCAGCAGTTATCGCCTAGCGGTATACAATGAGCAGTTCTTC.

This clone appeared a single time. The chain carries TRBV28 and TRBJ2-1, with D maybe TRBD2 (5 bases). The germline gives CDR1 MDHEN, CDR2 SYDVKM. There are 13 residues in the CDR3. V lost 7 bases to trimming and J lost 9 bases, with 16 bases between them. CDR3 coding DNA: TGTGCCAGCACCTTCAGCCTAGCCGCTGAGCAGTTCTTC. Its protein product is CASTFSLAAEQFF.

CDR3 nucleotide sequence: TGTGCCAGTAGTATCCGGTCCACTGAAAAACTGTTTTTT. This codes for CASSIRSTEKLFF. The chain couples TRBV19 to TRBJ1-4, with D uncertain. V lost 3 bases and J 7 bases, leaving 9 bases between the germline ends. This CDR3 is built from 13 residues. The germline V gene has CDR1 LNHDA and CDR2 SQIVND (reference sequence).

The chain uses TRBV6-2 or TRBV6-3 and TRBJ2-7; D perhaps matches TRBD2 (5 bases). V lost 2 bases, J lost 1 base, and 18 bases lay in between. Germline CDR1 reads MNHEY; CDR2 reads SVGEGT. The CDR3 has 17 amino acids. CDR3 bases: TGTGCCAGCAGTTACCCTCGGAGGAGCAACACTTCCTACGAGCAGTACTTC. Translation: CASSYPRRSNTSYEQYF.

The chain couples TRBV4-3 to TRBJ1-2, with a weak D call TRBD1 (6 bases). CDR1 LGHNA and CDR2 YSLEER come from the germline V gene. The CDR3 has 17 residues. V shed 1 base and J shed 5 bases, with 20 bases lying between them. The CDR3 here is CASSQGRGMGRAYGYTF. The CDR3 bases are TGCGCCAGCAGCCAAGGAAGGGGGATGGGACGGGCTTATGGCTACACCTTC.

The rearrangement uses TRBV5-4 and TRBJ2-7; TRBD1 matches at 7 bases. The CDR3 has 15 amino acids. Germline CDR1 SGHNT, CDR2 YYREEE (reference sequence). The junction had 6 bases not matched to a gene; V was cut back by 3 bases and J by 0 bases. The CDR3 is CASSWGTVSSYEQYF. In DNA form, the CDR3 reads TGTGCCAGCAGCTGGGGGACAGTAAGCTCCTACGAGCAGTACTTC.

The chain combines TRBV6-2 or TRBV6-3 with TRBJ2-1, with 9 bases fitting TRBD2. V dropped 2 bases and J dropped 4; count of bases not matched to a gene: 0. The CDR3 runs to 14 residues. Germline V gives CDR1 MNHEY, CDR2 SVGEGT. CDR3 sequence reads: CASSYSGGYNEQFF. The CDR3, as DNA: TGTGCCAGCAGTTACAGCGGGGGGTACAATGAGCAGTTCTTC.

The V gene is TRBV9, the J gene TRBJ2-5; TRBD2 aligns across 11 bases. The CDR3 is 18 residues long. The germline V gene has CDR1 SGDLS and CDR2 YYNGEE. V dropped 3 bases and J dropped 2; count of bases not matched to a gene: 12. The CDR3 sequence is CASSAPTRASGRQETQYF. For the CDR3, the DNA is TGTGCCAGCAGCGCCCCGACTCGGGCTAGCGGGAGGCAAGAGACCCAGTACTTC.

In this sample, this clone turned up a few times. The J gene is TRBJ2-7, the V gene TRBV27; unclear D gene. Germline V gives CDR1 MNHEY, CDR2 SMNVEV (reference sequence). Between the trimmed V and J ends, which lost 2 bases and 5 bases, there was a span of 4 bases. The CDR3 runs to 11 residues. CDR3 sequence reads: CASSLGHEQYF. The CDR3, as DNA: TGTGCCAGCAGTTTAGGCCACGAGCAGTACTTC.

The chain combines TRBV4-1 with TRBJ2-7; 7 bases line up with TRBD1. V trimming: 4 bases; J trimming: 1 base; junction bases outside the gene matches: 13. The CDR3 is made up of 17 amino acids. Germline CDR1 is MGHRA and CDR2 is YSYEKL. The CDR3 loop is CASSPIERGQASYEQYF. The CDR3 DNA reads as TGCGCCAGCAGCCCTATCGAACGTGGACAGGCATCCTACGAGCAGTACTTC.

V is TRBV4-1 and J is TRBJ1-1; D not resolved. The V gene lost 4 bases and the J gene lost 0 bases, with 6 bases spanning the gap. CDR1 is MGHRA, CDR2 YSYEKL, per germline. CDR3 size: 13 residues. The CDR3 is CASSRRVNTEAFF. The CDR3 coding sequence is TGCGCCAGCAGCCGTAGAGTGAACACTGAAGCTTTCTTT.